This T cell receptor beta chain was observed in a study of blood T cell repertoires in COVID-19. The wider study: Sources were T cells, B-cell-depleted T cells, or PBMCs; the material itself was cDNA or gDNA.

Original handling: For nucleated cells, counts were estimated from reference gene primer amplification. Only in-frame clones appear in the TCRdb table, and some are missing; sequencing was by immunoSEQ multiplex PCR. V, J and clone size are taken as reported in that table, and D and trimming were inferred from the DNA itself. This sample has approximately 310,000 clones, with 85% found just once. Per the germline V gene, CDR1 is SGHKS and CDR2 is YYEKEE (reference sequence). V shed 2 bases and J 0 bases; nucleotides not matched to a gene: 5. CDR3 length: 17 amino acids. Membership in each cohort depended on participant-reported clinical history.

The sequence was collected from a woman in her twenties or thirties who had been exposed to COVID-19. This sequence joins TRBV5-5 and TRBJ1-6, with 7 bases matching TRBD1. Sequencing was carried out using PBMCs or T cells enriched from blood (not recorded which). In nucleotides, the CDR3 is TGTGCCAGCAGCTTTGGGACAGCTAACTCCTATAATTCACCCCTCCACTTT. Translation: CASSFGTANSYNSPLHF.